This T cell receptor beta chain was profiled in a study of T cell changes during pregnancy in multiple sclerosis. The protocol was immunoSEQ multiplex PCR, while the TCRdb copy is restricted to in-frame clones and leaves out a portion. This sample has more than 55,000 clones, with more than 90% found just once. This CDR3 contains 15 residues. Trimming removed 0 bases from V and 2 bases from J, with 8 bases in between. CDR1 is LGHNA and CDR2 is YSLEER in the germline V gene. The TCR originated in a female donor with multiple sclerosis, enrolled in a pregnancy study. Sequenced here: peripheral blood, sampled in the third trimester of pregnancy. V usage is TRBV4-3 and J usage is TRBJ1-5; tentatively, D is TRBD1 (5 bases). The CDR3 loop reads CASSQDWGGNQPQHF. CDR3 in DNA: TGCGCCAGCAGCCAAGATTGGGGGGGCAATCAGCCCCAGCATTTT.